One sample yielded the 7 T cell receptor beta chains listed below, sequenced in a study of cytomegalovirus exposure and HLA in healthy donors. 60 Vbeta and 13 Jbeta primers were used in PCR. Assay: immunoSEQ multiplex PCR; the TCRdb copy retains only in-frame clones and omits some. The sample lists 130,000 to 150,000 clones, 64% occurring once. Sequences were obtained from PBMCs. All receptors derive from a woman in her twenties or thirties in good health and CMV-seropositive.

The chain carries TRBV29-1 and TRBJ1-2; D is possibly TRBD1 (6 bases). The CDR3 loop spans 13 amino acids. Trimming cost V 5 bases and J 3 bases, with 13 bases left between them. The V gene's germline CDR1 is SQVTM and CDR2 ANQGSEA. CDR3 sequence (DNA): TGCAGCGTTCGTACAGGGTGGGACTATGGCTACACCTTC. Residues: CSVRTGWDYGYTF.

The table lists this clone with a few counts. The chain links TRBV5-4 to TRBJ2-7, with TRBD1 identical over 8 bases. Unmatched junction bases numbered 3, after V lost 0 bases and J lost 4 bases. The CDR3 covers 14 residues. Germline V lookup: CDR1 SGHNT, CDR2 YYREEE (reference sequence). The CDR3 coding sequence is TGTGCCAGCAGCTTGGGGACAGGGCCTTACGAGCAGTACTTC. Translation: CASSLGTGPYEQYF.

V is TRBV5-4 and J is TRBJ1-1; the D is unclear. Per the germline V gene, CDR1 is SGHNT and CDR2 is YYREEE (reference sequence). There are 13 residues in the CDR3. V was trimmed by 0 bases and J by 4 bases, leaving 7 bases between them. CDR3 nucleotides: TGTGCCAGCAGCTTGGAGACATCCACTGAAGCTTTCTTT. It yields the protein CASSLETSTEAFF.

The rearrangement links TRBV7-9 to TRBJ2-1; TRBD2 is a possible D gene (5 bases). V lost 1 base and J 9 bases, leaving 13 bases between the germline ends. The CDR3 is 14 residues long. CDR1 SEHNR and CDR2 FQNEAQ come from the germline V gene (reference sequence). CDR3 in DNA: TGTGCCAGCAGCTTAGAGACGAGGGTCAGTGAGCAGTTCTTC. Translating it yields CASSLETRVSEQFF.

This clone was counted between two and nine times. The rearrangement uses TRBV5-5 and TRBJ2-2; tentatively, D is TRBD1 (6 bases). V was cut by 2 bases and J by 0 bases, with 8 bases left in between. The CDR3 is 15 amino acids. Germline CDR1 is SGHKS and CDR2 is YYEKEE (reference sequence). CDR3 bases: TGTGCCAGCAGCTTAACAGGGCCGAACACCGGGGAGCTGTTTTTT. Its translation is CASSLTGPNTGELFF.

The sample holds a few counts of this clone. V is TRBV28 and J is TRBJ1-1; D gene uncertain. The CDR3 loop spans 14 amino acids. Trimming took off 6 bases at V and 1 base at J, with 12 bases between the two ends. Germline V lookup: CDR1 MDHEN, CDR2 SYDVKM. The CDR3 region has the DNA TGTGCCAGCAGGGGAGGGCCGGGGAACACTGAAGCTTTCTTT. Its protein is CASRGGPGNTEAFF.

This clone was seen more than once but under ten times. The chain is built from TRBV9 and TRBJ1-4, with D possibly TRBD1 on 5 matching bases. This CDR3 is 14 amino acids long. Trimming took off 2 bases at V and 3 bases at J, with 8 bases between the two ends. Per the germline V gene, CDR1 is SGDLS and CDR2 is YYNGEE. The chain's CDR3 is CASSVGGANEKLFF. The CDR3 nucleotides read TGTGCCAGCAGCGTGGGGGGAGCTAATGAAAAACTGTTTTTT.